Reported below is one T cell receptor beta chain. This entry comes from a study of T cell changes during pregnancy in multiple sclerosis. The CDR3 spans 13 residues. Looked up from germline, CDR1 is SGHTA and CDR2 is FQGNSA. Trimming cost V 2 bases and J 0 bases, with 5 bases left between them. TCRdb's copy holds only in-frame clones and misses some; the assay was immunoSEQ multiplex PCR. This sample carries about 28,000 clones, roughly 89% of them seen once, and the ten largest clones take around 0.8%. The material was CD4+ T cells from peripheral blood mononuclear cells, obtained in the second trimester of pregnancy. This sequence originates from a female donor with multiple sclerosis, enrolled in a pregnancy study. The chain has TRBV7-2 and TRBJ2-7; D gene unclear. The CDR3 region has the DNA TGTGCCAGCAGCTTACAATCCTCCTACGAGCAGTACTTC. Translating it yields CASSLQSSYEQYF. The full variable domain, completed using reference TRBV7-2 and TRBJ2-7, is GAGVSQSPSNKVTEKGKDVELRCDPISGHTALYWYRQSLGQGLEFLIYFQGNSAPDKSGLPSDRFSAERTGGSVSTLTIQRTQQEDSAVYLCASSLQSSYEQYFGPGTRLTVT.